This TCR beta chain was identified in a study of blood T cell repertoires in COVID-19 (dated by TCRdb to 2018 to 2021). In terms of the full investigation: Samples covering the acute and convalescent phases of COVID-19 were provided by collaborators in the United States, Italy and Spain. The prospective study material was composed of cDNA or gDNA derived from T cells, B-cell-depleted T cells, or PBMCs. Deeply sampled blood TCRbeta repertoires from subjects exposed to, actively infected with, or recovered from COVID-19 were included in the dataset. The repertoires were released in a freely available public database intended as a resource for research on the immune response to SARS-CoV-2. Sample metadata almost always included a de-identified subject ID, COVID-19 status, age in years and sex. HLA class I and class II types, where available, came from metadata supplied by the sample provider rather than from assay-based typing. The samples were drawn from two sources: the first 160 participants of the ongoing ImmuneRACE study, and fewer than 1,500 subjects contributed by 6 global collaborators. Overall results and qualifications from the work: How much clinical and demographic metadata was included differed by source and by participant, and the metadata was provided uncurated.

TCRbeta CDR3 regions were amplified from genomic DNA using the immunoSEQ Assay, a bias-controlled multiplex PCR. The original methods were these. The number of nucleated cells in each sample was estimated from the amplification of reference gene primers within the assay. To quantify the absolute abundance of each unique TCRbeta CDR3 rearrangement, sequence reads were collapsed and filtered. For each sample, productive Simpson clonality was calculated as the square root of Simpson's diversity index over productive rearrangements. Here the immuneACCESS table is served through TCRdb, limited to in-frame sequences with V and J called. Missing clones are a known gap in these copies; in checked studies unresolved V genes cover under half, and the rest lacks a known reason. The DNA gave D and trimming, while V, J and clone size come from that table. The sample yields approximately 130,000 clones; around 78% were counted once. The ten largest clones add up to approximately 11% of the sample.

The collaborating institutions used their own protocols to collect whole blood in K2EDTA tubes. For TCRbeta analysis, collaborator samples were shipped as frozen whole blood, as isolated PBMCs, or as DNA extracted from either sample type. There are a few counts of this clone. What this receptor recognizes is not known. No base-level quality is on record; no much larger clone is a single base apart. Sequenced material: peripheral blood. The receptor's source is a human donor in a cohort sampled during active COVID-19.

For the CDR3, the sequence is CASSGRTELPGEQYF. The DNA is TGTGCCAGCAGTGGACGGACAGAGCTTCCTGGGGAGCAGTACTTC. The sequence links TRBV6-6 to TRBJ2-7; the D segment could be TRBD1, given 6 matching bases. V is cut by 5 bases and J by 7 bases, and the space between the germline ends is 21 bases. The germline V gene (reference sequence) sets CDR1 to MNHNY and CDR2 to SVGAGI. From the cysteine up to the phenylalanine, the CDR3 has a length of 15 residues. The CDR3 DNA has 45 bases and is translated from base 1.